Following are 24 T cell receptor beta chains from one sample sequenced in a study of blood T cell repertoires in COVID-19. The assay was immunoSEQ multiplex PCR, and TCRdb's table has in-frame clones only and misses some. This table has some 300,000 clones, 85% to 90% appearing once. Material for sequencing was peripheral blood. These receptors all come from a woman aged 40 to 50 with COVID-19, enrolled during active disease.

The chain joins TRBV7-2 to TRBJ2-7; D is unresolved. Germline V gene data show CDR1 as SGHTA and CDR2 as FQGNSA. With 5 bases removed from V and 0 bases from J, the gap between germline ends came to 11 bases. The CDR3 covers 14 residues. In DNA, the CDR3 is TGTGCCAGCAGCCAGACTGAAATCTCCTACGAGCAGTACTTC. As protein: CASSQTEISYEQYF.

J is TRBJ1-1 and V is TRBV29-1, with TRBD1 matching over 7 bases. In germline, CDR1 is SQVTM, CDR2 ANQGSEA. The length of the CDR3 is 13 residues. V lost 5 bases to trimming and J lost 1 base; unmatched junction nucleotides: 4. For the CDR3, the DNA is TGCAGCGTTCATAGACAGGGGAACACTGAAGCTTTCTTT. It translates to CSVHRQGNTEAFF.

The genes are TRBV30 and TRBJ2-5; 8 nucleotides line up with TRBD1. Germline CDR1 is GTSNPN and CDR2 is SVGIG (reference sequence). This CDR3 contains 14 residues. V gave up 2 bases and J gave up 7 bases; unmatched junction bases: 9. The CDR3 DNA reads as TGTGCCTGGAGTCCGGGACAGGTCGAGGTGACCCAGTACTTC. Translating it yields CAWSPGQVEVTQYF.

This clone came up a few times. The chain couples TRBV30 to TRBJ1-5; D gene unclear. This CDR3 is built from 14 residues. Germline V gives CDR1 GTSNPN, CDR2 SVGIG (reference sequence). The V end was cut by 1 base, the J end by 4 bases, with 11 bases between. The CDR3 here is CAWSELAVNQPQHF. The CDR3 bases are TGTGCCTGGAGTGAGTTGGCCGTGAATCAGCCCCAGCATTTT. The full variable domain, completed using reference TRBV30 and TRBJ1-5, is SQTIHQWPATLVQPVGSPLSLECTVEGTSNPNLYWYRQAAGRGLQLLFYSVGIGQISSEVPQNLSASRPQDRQFILSSKKLLLSDSGFYLCAWSELAVNQPQHFGDGTRLSIL.

The V and J genes are TRBV29-1 and TRBJ1-1, with a tentative D call TRBD1 (6 bases). The CDR3 totals 13 residues. V lost 4 bases and J lost 1, with 10 bases in between. CDR1 and CDR2 (germline): SQVTM, ANQGSEA. DNA of the CDR3: TGCAGCGTTGCGCAGGGGACGAACACTGAAGCTTTCTTT. Encoded protein: CSVAQGTNTEAFF.

This sequence joins TRBV19 and TRBJ1-2, with 9 bases lining up with TRBD1. Trimming removed 1 base from V and 8 bases from J; junction bases left unmatched: 8. The CDR3 spans 15 residues. Germline V gene sequence: CDR1 LNHDA, CDR2 SQIVND (reference sequence). In DNA form, the CDR3 reads TGTGCCAGTAGTATAGCCCCACAGGGGGCCCTCGGCTACACCTTC. This gives the protein CASSIAPQGALGYTF.

The chain links TRBV6-6 to TRBJ2-7; the D gene is possibly TRBD2 (5 bases). Germline-derived CDR1 and CDR2 are MNHNY and SVGAGI (reference sequence). The V end was cut by 2 bases, the J end by 11 bases, with 25 bases between. The CDR3 is 16 amino acids. This CDR3 reads CASSYNRGPTTSGEYF. Here the CDR3 DNA reads TGTGCCAGCAGTTACAACAGAGGTCCGACTACTAGTGGCGAGTACTTC.

This clone came up once. The gene calls are TRBV5-4 and TRBJ1-1; D is possibly TRBD1 (5 bases). Trimming shortened V by 2 bases and J by 1 base, and 12 bases separated the two germline ends. The CDR3 runs to 15 residues. CDR1 and CDR2 (germline): SGHNT, YYREEE (reference sequence). The CDR3 region has the DNA TGTGCCAGCAGCTTCACCACCGGACAGAACACTGAAGCTTTCTTT. As protein: CASSFTTGQNTEAFF. Looking up the rest from reference TRBV5-4 and TRBJ1-1 gives the full variable domain: ETGVTQSPTHLIKTRGQQVTLRCSSQSGHNTVSWYQQALGQGPQFIFQYYREEENGRGNFPPRFSGLQFPNYSSELNVNALELDDSALYLCASSFTTGQNTEAFFGQGTRLTVV.

The chain couples TRBV5-1 to TRBJ1-1; 7 bases line up with TRBD1. V lost 4 bases and J lost 10; bases outside the gene matches: 7. Germline-derived CDR1 and CDR2 are SGHRS and YFSETQ. The CDR3 is 12 amino acids. The CDR3, as DNA: TGCGCCAGCAGCCCGGGGACAGAGGGAGCTTTCTTT. Translated: CASSPGTEGAFF.

This clone was seen just once. The chain links TRBV27 to TRBJ1-2; D is ambiguous. Germline CDR1 MNHEY, CDR2 SMNVEV (reference sequence). Between the trimmed V and J ends, which lost 3 bases and 4 bases, there was a span of 18 bases. This CDR3 region has 16 residues. CDR3 residues: CASSLWAANRAYGYTF. The CDR3 nucleotides read TGTGCCAGCAGTTTGTGGGCAGCAAATCGAGCCTATGGCTACACCTTC.

The gene calls are TRBV27 and TRBJ2-7; 9 bases match TRBD2. There are 15 residues in the CDR3. Germline assignment: CDR1 MNHEY and CDR2 SMNVEV (reference sequence). V was clipped by 5 bases and J by 2 bases; unmatched bases: 7. CDR3 in amino acids: CASSMREGSPYEQYF. The CDR3, as DNA: TGTGCCAGCAGTATGCGGGAGGGATCACCCTACGAGCAGTACTTC.

The rearrangement joins TRBV7-9 to TRBJ1-2; tentatively, D is TRBD1 (5 bases). V was shortened by 5 bases and J by 0 bases, with 13 bases between the two germline ends. Germline CDR1 is SEHNR and CDR2 is FQNEAQ (reference sequence). CDR3 size: 15 residues. This CDR3 is CASSRESGSNYGYTF. For the CDR3, the DNA is TGTGCCAGCAGCCGTGAATCAGGGTCTAACTATGGCTACACCTTC.

V is TRBV27 and J is TRBJ2-5; the D gene is possibly TRBD1 (6 bases). The CDR3 is 15 residues long. The V gene's germline CDR1 is MNHEY and CDR2 SMNVEV (reference sequence). V was shortened by 2 bases and J by 5 bases, with 15 bases between the two germline ends. The CDR3 DNA follows: TGTGCCAGCAGTTTACGGCGAACAGGGCGGGAGACCCAGTACTTC. This gives the protein CASSLRRTGRETQYF.

This chain connects TRBV2 to TRBJ1-4; TRBD1 is a possible D gene (6 bases). The germline V gene has CDR1 SNHLY and CDR2 FYNNEI. The CDR3 is 17 residues long. V was clipped by 1 base and J by 8 bases, with 20 bases between them. The CDR3 region has the DNA TGTGCCAGCAGTGAAGGGCAGGGGTTCGGTCTTAGAGAAAAACTGTTTTTT. Translating gives CASSEGQGFGLREKLFF.

This chain's CDR3 is CASGKGDWKYNEQFF. The CDR3 bases are TGTGCTAGTGGCAAAGGGGACTGGAAATACAATGAGCAGTTCTTC. The chain joins TRBV12-5 to TRBJ2-1; the D gene is possibly TRBD2 (6 bases). CDR1 and CDR2 from the germline V gene are LGHNT and FRNRAP. V lost 6 bases and J lost 4, with 16 bases in between. CDR3 length: 15 residues.

The chain combines TRBV5-4 with TRBJ2-7, with D possibly being TRBD2 (5 bases). This CDR3 has 14 residues. From germline, CDR1 is SGHNT and CDR2 YYREEE (reference sequence). Trimming left V 1 base short and J 3 bases short, with 11 bases between. CDR3 protein: CASSLRSEGYEQYF. Here the CDR3 DNA reads TGTGCCAGCAGCTTGCGGTCAGAGGGCTACGAGCAGTACTTC.

This chain uses TRBV5-1 with TRBJ2-1, with a tentative D call TRBD2 (6 bases). CDR1 SGHRS and CDR2 YFSETQ come from the germline V gene. V lost 5 bases and J 6 bases, leaving 15 bases between the germline ends. The CDR3 runs 14 residues. CDR3 region: CASRYPGVSNEQFF. DNA for the CDR3: TGCGCCAGCAGATACCCGGGAGTTTCCAATGAGCAGTTCTTC.

The rearrangement uses TRBV5-1 and TRBJ2-7; D perhaps matches TRBD2 (6 bases). V shed 0 bases and J shed 5 bases, with 24 bases lying between them. CDR1 is SGHRS and CDR2 is YFSETQ in the germline V gene. The CDR3 covers 18 residues. The CDR3 sequence is CASSLVGGGGYGGNEQYF. The CDR3 DNA sequence: TGCGCCAGCAGCTTGGTTGGGGGAGGTGGATACGGAGGTAACGAGCAGTACTTC.

The chain joins TRBV7-2 to TRBJ1-2; tentatively, D is TRBD1 (6 bases). The V gene lost 5 bases and the J gene lost 9 bases, with 19 bases spanning the gap. Germline lookup yields CDR1 SGHTA and CDR2 FQGNSA. The CDR3 is 14 residues long. The CDR3 sequence: CASSLGGGGVRYTF. CDR3 nucleotide sequence: TGTGCCAGCAGCCTCGGTGGAGGGGGGGTCCGCTACACCTTC.

This chain uses TRBV28 with TRBJ1-4; no firm D call. With 6 bases removed from V and 3 bases from J, the gap between germline ends came to 5 bases. CDR3 length equals 12 residues. Germline loops: CDR1 MDHEN, CDR2 SYDVKM. The CDR3 is CASRSSNEKLFF. The CDR3 DNA follows: TGTGCCAGCAGGAGTTCTAATGAAAAACTGTTTTTT. The full variable domain, with the rest looked up from reference TRBV28 and TRBJ1-4, is DVKVTQSSRYLVKRTGEKVFLECVQDMDHENMFWYRQDPGLGLRLIYFSYDVKMKEKGDIPEGYSVSREKKERFSLILESASTNQTSMYLCASRSSNEKLFFGSGTQLSVL.

The V gene is TRBV3-1 (or the pseudogene TRBV3-2), the J gene TRBJ2-7; tentative D call: TRBD1 (6 bases). The length of the CDR3 is 15 residues. In germline, CDR1 is LGHDT, CDR2 YNNKEL (reference sequence). V dropped 1 base and J dropped 2 bases, with 12 bases sitting between them. CDR3 bases: TGTGCCAGCAGCCAAGCGCAGGGGAATGCCTACGAGCAGTACTTC. This encodes CASSQAQGNAYEQYF.

The CDR3 protein is CASSPSTGDYGYTF. As DNA, the CDR3 is TGTGCCAGCTCACCTTCGACAGGGGACTATGGCTACACCTTC. The chain has TRBV18 and TRBJ1-2; 8 bases fit TRBD1. Germline-derived CDR1 and CDR2 are KGHSH and LQKENI. The CDR3 is 14 amino acids. V lost 3 bases and J lost 3; bases outside the gene matches: 3. The complete variable domain, with remaining parts taken from reference TRBV18 and TRBJ1-2, reads NAGVMQNPRHLVRRRGQEARLRCSPMKGHSHVYWYRQLPEEGLKFMVYLQKENIIDESGMPKERFSAEFPKEGPSILRIQQVVRGDSAAYFCASSPSTGDYGYTFGSGTRLTVV.

This clone was seen a single time. This specimen includes other DNA sequences encoding the same CDR3. The rearrangement uses TRBV5-1 and TRBJ1-6; D ambiguous. The germline CDR1 and CDR2 sequences are SGHRS and YFSETQ. The CDR3 extends over 13 amino acids. The V end was cut by 4 bases, the J end by 8 bases, with 10 bases between. The CDR3 is CASSLKLDSPLHF. CDR3 nucleotide sequence: TGCGCCAGCAGCCTGAAACTAGATTCACCCCTCCACTTT.

The J gene is TRBJ1-5, the V gene TRBV6-6; perhaps TRBD1 as D (6 bases). CDR3 length: 14 amino acids. Germline V CDR1 and CDR2: MNHNY, SVGAGI (reference sequence). Trimming removed 7 bases from V and 7 bases from J, with 17 bases in between. CDR3 bases: TGTGCCAGCACCCTAGGGGCAGGGGAACAGCCCCAGCATTTT. This codes for CASTLGAGEQPQHF.